A single sample gave rise to the 24 T cell receptor beta chains below, sequenced in a study of T cell changes during pregnancy in multiple sclerosis. TCRdb's table, derived via immunoSEQ multiplex PCR, lists solely in-frame clones and lacks some. The data hold tens of thousands of clones, with roughly nine tenths observed a single time. The sequences come from peripheral blood, collected in the first trimester of pregnancy. The receptors originated from a female donor in good health, enrolled as a control in a pregnancy study.

This clone counts as medium-sized (0.01 to 0.1%). The chain has TRBV6-4 and TRBJ2-3, with 8 bases aligning to TRBD2. The CDR3 loop spans 15 amino acids. Germline V CDR1 and CDR2: MRHNA, SNTAGT. J lost 0 bases, V lost 3 bases, and 2 bases had no gene match. The CDR3 is CASSEASGSTDTQYF. The CDR3 region has the DNA TGTGCCAGCAGTGAGGCTAGCGGGAGCACAGATACGCAGTATTTT.

The sample holds one count of this clone. V and J are TRBV25-1 and TRBJ1-5; 7 bases agree with TRBD1. This CDR3 is built from 17 residues. Trimming took 7 bases from V and 0 from J; bases not matched to a gene: 12. Germline lookup yields CDR1 MGHDK and CDR2 SYGVNS. The DNA of the CDR3 is TGTGCCAGCACCCGGGACAGCCTGGGATATAGCAATCAGCCCCAGCATTTT. Protein: CASTRDSLGYSNQPQHF.

This clone was observed a single time. V usage is TRBV25-1 and J usage is TRBJ1-4; the D is unclear. Trimming took off 4 bases at V and 5 bases at J, with 14 bases between the two ends. Germline CDR1 MGHDK, CDR2 SYGVNS. The length of the CDR3 is 15 residues. The CDR3 loop is CASSVGGRINEKLFF. The CDR3 DNA reads as TGTGCCAGCAGTGTTGGCGGGCGGATCAATGAAAAACTGTTTTTT. The full variable domain, completed using reference TRBV25-1 and TRBJ1-4, is EADIYQTPRYLVIGTGKKITLECSQTMGHDKMYWYQQDPGMELHLIHYSYGVNSTEKGDLSSESTVSRIRTEHFPLTLESARPSHTSQYLCASSVGGRINEKLFFGSGTQLSVL.

In this sample, this clone turned up many times. The chain couples TRBV18 to TRBJ1-1, with D possibly being TRBD1 (6 bases). Germline CDR1 and CDR2: KGHSH and LQKENI. The CDR3 consists of 14 residues. V was shortened by 4 bases and J by 1 base, with 10 bases between the two germline ends. The CDR3 DNA reads TGTGCCAGCTCACAGGGACACCGGAACACTGAAGCTTTCTTT. Translating it yields CASSQGHRNTEAFF.

Comment on this clone: The identical CDR3 is also encoded by other nucleotide sequences in the sample. The V and J genes are TRBV27 and TRBJ2-6; possible D gene TRBD2, 5 bases. Germline values: CDR1 MNHEY, CDR2 SMNVEV (reference sequence). Trimming left V 5 bases short and J 1 base short, with 12 bases between. This CDR3 has 16 residues. CDR3 DNA sequence: TGTGCCAGCAGTAGCGGACGGTTATCTGGGGCCAACGTCCTGACTTTC. Translating it yields CASSSGRLSGANVLTF. Supplemented by reference TRBV27 and TRBJ2-6, the full variable domain reads EAQVTQNPRYLITVTGKKLTVTCSQNMNHEYMSWYRQDPGLGLRQIYYSMNVEVTDKGDVPEGYKVSRKEKRNFPLILESPSPNQTSLYFCASSSGRLSGANVLTFGAGSRLTVL.

This chain joins TRBV18 and TRBJ1-2; the match to TRBD1 covers 9 bases. The ends lost 3 bases at V and 2 bases at J; junction bases unmatched: 1. The CDR3 covers 14 residues. Per germline, CDR1 KGHSH and CDR2 LQKENI. In nucleotides, the CDR3 is TGTGCCAGCTCACCTGGGACAGGGAACTATGGCTACACCTTC. Its protein product is CASSPGTGNYGYTF.

The chain links TRBV4-3 to TRBJ1-1, with D possibly TRBD1 on 5 matching bases. The V gene lost 2 bases and the J gene lost 4 bases, with 14 bases spanning the gap. The CDR3 spans 15 residues. Germline CDR1 and CDR2: LGHNA and YSLEER. For the CDR3, the DNA is TGCGCCAGCAGCCAAAGAGGAGGGGAAGGCACTGAAGCTTTCTTT. This codes for CASSQRGGEGTEAFF.

This clone was found once. The genes are TRBV12-5 and TRBJ2-7, with no clear D. The V gene lost 3 bases and the J gene lost 2 bases, with 14 bases spanning the gap. CDR1 LGHNT and CDR2 FRNRAP come from the germline V gene. CDR3 length: 15 residues. The CDR3 region is CASGFGVGTTYEQYF. CDR3 sequence (DNA): TGTGCTAGTGGTTTTGGTGTCGGTACCACCTACGAGCAGTACTTC.

This chain links TRBV7-9 with TRBJ2-7, with D tentatively TRBD1 (6 bases). V was pared by 5 bases and J by 12 bases, with 17 bases between. The CDR3 is 12 residues long. Germline-derived CDR1 and CDR2 are SEHNR and FQNEAQ (reference sequence). CDR3 residues: CASSPRDTLGYF. CDR3 nucleotides: TGTGCCAGCAGCCCCCGGGACACCCTTGGGTACTTC.

CDR3 nucleotides: TGTGCCAGCAGTTCCGGACAGGGGAGCACTGAAGCTTTCTTT. As protein: CASSSGQGSTEAFF. The J gene is TRBJ1-1, the V gene TRBV28; 9 positions match TRBD1. The CDR3 is made up of 14 amino acids. The J segment lost 4 bases and the V segment lost 4 bases, leaving 4 bases of the junction unmatched. Germline V gene lookup returns CDR1 MDHEN and CDR2 SYDVKM. Complete variable domain (other parts from reference TRBV28 and TRBJ1-1): DVKVTQSSRYLVKRTGEKVFLECVQDMDHENMFWYRQDPGLGLRLIYFSYDVKMKEKGDIPEGYSVSREKKERFSLILESASTNQTSMYLCASSSGQGSTEAFFGQGTRLTVV.

This chain's CDR3 is CASSKNRGRKDTQYF. The CDR3 nucleotides are TGTGCCAGCAGTAAAAACAGGGGGCGTAAAGATACGCAGTATTTT. This chain links TRBV28 with TRBJ2-3, with 9 bases lining up with TRBD1. The CDR3 spans 15 residues. Germline V gene data show CDR1 as MDHEN and CDR2 as SYDVKM. V lost 5 bases and J lost 5; bases outside the gene matches: 8.

In its sample, this clone was seen once. The chain joins TRBV5-1 to TRBJ2-7, with 7 bases identical to TRBD1. This CDR3 contains 16 residues. From germline, CDR1 is SGHRS and CDR2 YFSETQ. Unmatched junction bases numbered 11, after V lost 0 bases and J lost 5 bases. In nucleotides, the CDR3 is TGCGCCAGCAGCTTGGTGGCAGGGGGTTTCGCCGACGAGCAGTACTTC. Translated, it gives CASSLVAGGFADEQYF.

This clone was seen more than once but under ten times. The chain links TRBV30 to TRBJ1-5, with 11 bases matching TRBD1. CDR1 and CDR2 (germline): GTSNPN, SVGIG (reference sequence). The CDR3 is made up of 14 amino acids. The J segment lost 6 bases and the V segment lost 5 bases, leaving 6 bases of the junction unmatched. In DNA form, the CDR3 reads TGTGCCTGGTCCGGGACAGGGGGACGTCAGCCCCAGCATTTT. Residues: CAWSGTGGRQPQHF. Complete variable domain (other parts from reference TRBV30 and TRBJ1-5): SQTIHQWPATLVQPVGSPLSLECTVEGTSNPNLYWYRQAAGRGLQLLFYSVGIGQISSEVPQNLSASRPQDRQFILSSKKLLLSDSGFYLCAWSGTGGRQPQHFGDGTRLSIL.

In DNA form, the CDR3 reads TGCGCCAGCAGCCCTGGGCCAGGGGTCAACTATGGCTACACCTTC. Its protein is CASSPGPGVNYGYTF. The genes are TRBV4-1 and TRBJ1-2; D perhaps matches TRBD1 (6 bases). The V end lost 4 bases, the J end lost 2 bases, and 14 bases lay between the germline ends. Germline-derived CDR1 and CDR2 are MGHRA and YSYEKL. The CDR3 contains 15 residues.

The rearrangement uses TRBV6-5 and TRBJ1-4; D is unresolved. The V and J ends lost 0 bases and 4 bases respectively, with 3 bases between them. The CDR3 has 13 residues. The germline CDR1 and CDR2 sequences are MNHEY and SVGAGI. The CDR3 DNA is TGTGCCAGCAGTTACTCGAGTAATGAAAAACTGTTTTTT. It encodes CASSYSSNEKLFF.

The chain recombines TRBV7-6 with TRBJ1-6; unclear D gene. Trimming pared 0 bases from V and 8 bases from J, leaving 14 bases between. The CDR3 loop spans 16 amino acids. Per germline, CDR1 SGHVS and CDR2 FNYEAQ. The CDR3 DNA reads as TGTGCCAGCAGCTTAGCGCAAAGCCCGCGGGATTCACCCCTCCACTTT. Translated, it gives CASSLAQSPRDSPLHF. The whole variable domain, filled in from reference TRBV7-6 and TRBJ1-6, reads GAGVSQSPRYKVTKRGQDVALRCDPISGHVSLYWYRQALGQGPEFLTYFNYEAQQDKSGLPNDRFSAERPEGSISTLTIQRTEQRDSAMYRCASSLAQSPRDSPLHFGNGTRLTVT.

The gene calls are TRBV6-1 and TRBJ2-1; TRBD2 aligns across 11 bases. CDR3 length: 15 amino acids. The junction had 7 bases not matched to a gene; V was cut back by 6 bases and J by 6 bases. The germline V gene has CDR1 MNHNS and CDR2 SASEGT. CDR3 in amino acids: CASRRGLAVPNEQFF. CDR3 coding DNA: TGTGCCAGCAGGAGGGGACTAGCGGTCCCCAATGAGCAGTTCTTC.

The chain combines TRBV6-1 with TRBJ1-2; no reliable D call. The CDR3 has 15 residues. Looked up from germline, CDR1 is MNHNS and CDR2 is SASEGT. V shed 1 base and J shed 8 bases, with 17 bases lying between them. The CDR3 DNA follows: TGTGCCAGCAGTGAAGAAATGCTTATTTCAGTGGGCTACACCTTC. This sequence encodes CASSEEMLISVGYTF.

This clone was seen only a few times. This rearrangement joins TRBV6-5 to TRBJ1-5; no clear D. The CDR3 has 14 amino acids. Germline values: CDR1 MNHEY, CDR2 SVGAGI. V was shortened by 8 bases and J by 4 bases, with 15 bases between the two germline ends. The CDR3 sequence: CASCPGGMNQPQHF. CDR3 DNA sequence: TGTGCCAGCTGCCCAGGAGGGATGAATCAGCCCCAGCATTTT.

The chain recombines TRBV2 with TRBJ1-2; a weak D match, TRBD1 (6 bases). There are 14 residues in the CDR3. Per germline, CDR1 SNHLY and CDR2 FYNNEI. V was shortened by 6 bases and J by 2 bases, with 13 bases between the two germline ends. In DNA form, the CDR3 reads TGTGCCAGCAGCGCACAGGGAGAGAACTATGGCTACACCTTC. This codes for CASSAQGENYGYTF.

This rearrangement joins TRBV7-2 to TRBJ2-1; 9 nucleotides match TRBD2. CDR1 SGHTA and CDR2 FQGNSA come from the germline V gene. The CDR3 loop spans 13 amino acids. V lost 4 bases, J lost 7 bases, and 2 bases stayed unmatched. CDR3 sequence reads: CASSSLAGNEQFF. The CDR3 nucleotides are TGTGCCAGCAGCTCGCTAGCGGGGAATGAGCAGTTCTTC.

The chain has TRBV15 and TRBJ2-7; 10 nucleotides match TRBD1. V trimming: 3 bases; J trimming: 5 bases; junction bases outside the gene matches: 10. The CDR3 runs to 16 residues. Per the germline V gene, CDR1 is LNHNV and CDR2 is YYDKDF (reference sequence). The CDR3 sequence: CATSSPRDRGVDEQYF. The DNA of the CDR3 is TGTGCCACCAGCAGCCCCCGGGACAGGGGTGTGGACGAGCAGTACTTC.

The rearrangement uses TRBV30 and TRBJ2-3; the D gene is possibly TRBD1 (7 bases). This CDR3 is built from 14 residues. V was clipped by 4 bases and J by 1 base, with 12 bases between them. CDR1 is GTSNPN, CDR2 SVGIG, per germline (reference sequence). The DNA of the CDR3 is TGTGCCTGGAAGGGCGGGACAGGCACAGATACGCAGTATTTT. Translated: CAWKGGTGTDTQYF.

The count of this clone is one. The chain carries TRBV4-3 and TRBJ2-1; 7 nucleotides agree with TRBD1. There are 15 residues in the CDR3. Germline V gives CDR1 LGHNA, CDR2 YSLEER. V trimming: 0 bases; J trimming: 8 bases; junction bases outside the gene matches: 7. The CDR3 protein is CASSQDMNRGYEQFF. CDR3 in DNA: TGCGCCAGCAGCCAAGATATGAACAGGGGATATGAGCAGTTCTTC.